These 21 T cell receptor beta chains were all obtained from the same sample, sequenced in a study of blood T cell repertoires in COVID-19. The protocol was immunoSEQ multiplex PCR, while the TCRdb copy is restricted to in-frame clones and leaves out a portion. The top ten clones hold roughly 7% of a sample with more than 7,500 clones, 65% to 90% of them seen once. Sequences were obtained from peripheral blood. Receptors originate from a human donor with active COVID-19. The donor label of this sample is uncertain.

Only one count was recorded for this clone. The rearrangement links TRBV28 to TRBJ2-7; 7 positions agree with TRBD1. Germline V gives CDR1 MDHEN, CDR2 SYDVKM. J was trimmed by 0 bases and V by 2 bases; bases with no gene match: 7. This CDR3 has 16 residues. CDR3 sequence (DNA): TGTGCCAGCAGTTTACCCAGACAGGGATTCTCCTACGAGCAGTACTTC. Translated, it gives CASSLPRQGFSYEQYF.

The CDR3 DNA reads as TGTGCCAGCAGCTTTCCCCCAGACAGGGTCTACGAGCAGTACTTC. Its protein product is CASSFPPDRVYEQYF. The chain couples TRBV12-1 to TRBJ2-7; TRBD1 is taken as the D call from the table, unchecked against the DNA. TRBV12-1 is a documented pseudogene. This CDR3 has 15 amino acids.

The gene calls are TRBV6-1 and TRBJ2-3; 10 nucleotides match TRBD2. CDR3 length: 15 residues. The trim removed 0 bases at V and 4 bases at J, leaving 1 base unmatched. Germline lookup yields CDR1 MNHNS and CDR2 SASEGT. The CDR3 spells CASSEASGGPDTQYF. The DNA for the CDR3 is TGTGCCAGCAGTGAAGCTAGCGGGGGGCCAGATACGCAGTATTTT.

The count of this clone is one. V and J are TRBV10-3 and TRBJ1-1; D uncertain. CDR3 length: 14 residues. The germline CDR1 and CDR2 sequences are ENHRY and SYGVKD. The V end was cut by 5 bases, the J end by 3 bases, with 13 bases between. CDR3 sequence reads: CAISRSVRDTEAFF. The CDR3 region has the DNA TGTGCCATCAGTCGTAGCGTTAGGGACACTGAAGCTTTCTTT.

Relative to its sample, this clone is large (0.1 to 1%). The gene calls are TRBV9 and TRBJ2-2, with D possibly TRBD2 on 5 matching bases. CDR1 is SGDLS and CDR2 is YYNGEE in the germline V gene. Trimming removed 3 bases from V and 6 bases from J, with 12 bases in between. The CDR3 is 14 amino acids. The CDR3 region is CASSARTLSGELFF. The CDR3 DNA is TGTGCCAGCAGCGCTCGGACTTTGTCCGGGGAGCTGTTTTTT.

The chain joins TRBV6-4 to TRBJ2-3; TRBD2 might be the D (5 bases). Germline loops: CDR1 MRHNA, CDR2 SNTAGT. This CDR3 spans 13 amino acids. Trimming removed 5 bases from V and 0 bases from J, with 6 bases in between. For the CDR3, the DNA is TGTGCCAGCAGTAGCGGTAGCACAGATACGCAGTATTTT. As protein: CASSSGSTDTQYF.

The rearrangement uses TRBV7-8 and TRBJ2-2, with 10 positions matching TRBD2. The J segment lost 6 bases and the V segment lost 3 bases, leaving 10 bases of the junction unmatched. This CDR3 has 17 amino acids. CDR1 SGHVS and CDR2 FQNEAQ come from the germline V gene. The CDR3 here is CASSLGYSGGRPGELFF. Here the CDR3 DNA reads TGTGCCAGCAGCTTGGGGTATAGCGGGGGGCGGCCCGGGGAGCTGTTTTTT.

The DNA for the CDR3 is TGCAGCGTGGAGGTACGGGGGGCGCGATACGAGCAGTACTTC. This sequence encodes CSVEVRGARYEQYF. The chain links TRBV29-1 to TRBJ2-7, with D tentatively TRBD2 (7 bases). Germline V gene sequence: CDR1 SQVTM, CDR2 ANQGSEA. CDR3 length equals 14 residues. V was clipped by 6 bases and J by 4 bases, with 19 bases between them.

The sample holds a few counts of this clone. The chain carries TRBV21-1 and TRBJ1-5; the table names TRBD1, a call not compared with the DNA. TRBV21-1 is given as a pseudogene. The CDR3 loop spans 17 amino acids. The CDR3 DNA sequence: TGTGCCAGCAGCAAAGGGGACAGGCAATGGGGCAATCAGCCCCAGCATTTT. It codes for CASSKGDRQWGNQPQHF.

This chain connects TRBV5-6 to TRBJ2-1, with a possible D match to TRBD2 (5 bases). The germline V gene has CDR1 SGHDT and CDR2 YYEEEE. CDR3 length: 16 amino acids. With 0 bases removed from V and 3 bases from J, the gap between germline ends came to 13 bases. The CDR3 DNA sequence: TGTGCCAGCAGCTTGGCCGCGGGTGGGGTCTACAATGAGCAGTTCTTC. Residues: CASSLAAGGVYNEQFF.

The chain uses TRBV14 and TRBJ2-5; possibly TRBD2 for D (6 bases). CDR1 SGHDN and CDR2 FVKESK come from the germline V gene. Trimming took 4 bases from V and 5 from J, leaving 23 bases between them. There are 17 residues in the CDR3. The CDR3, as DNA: TGTGCCAGCAGCCTATCCGGGCAGAGGGGAGGATGGGAGACCCAGTACTTC. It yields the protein CASSLSGQRGGWETQYF.

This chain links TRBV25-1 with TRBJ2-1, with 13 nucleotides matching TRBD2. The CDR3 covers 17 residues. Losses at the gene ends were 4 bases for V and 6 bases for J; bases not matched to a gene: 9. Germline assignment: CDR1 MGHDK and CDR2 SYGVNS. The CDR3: CASSATRGLAGLNEQFF. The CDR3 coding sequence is TGTGCCAGCAGTGCCACGAGGGGACTAGCGGGGCTCAATGAGCAGTTCTTC.

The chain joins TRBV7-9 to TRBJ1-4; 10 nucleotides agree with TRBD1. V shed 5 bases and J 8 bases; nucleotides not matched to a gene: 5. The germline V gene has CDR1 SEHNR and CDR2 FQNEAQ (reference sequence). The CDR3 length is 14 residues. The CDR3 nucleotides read TGTGCCAGCAGCCGGACAGGGGGTAGGGAAAAACTGTTTTTT. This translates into CASSRTGGREKLFF. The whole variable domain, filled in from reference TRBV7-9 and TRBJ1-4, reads DTGVSQNPRHKITKRGQNVTFRCDPISEHNRLYWYRQTLGQGPEFLTYFQNEAQLEKSRLLSDRFSAERPKGSFSTLEIQRTEQGDSAMYLCASSRTGGREKLFFGSGTQLSVL.

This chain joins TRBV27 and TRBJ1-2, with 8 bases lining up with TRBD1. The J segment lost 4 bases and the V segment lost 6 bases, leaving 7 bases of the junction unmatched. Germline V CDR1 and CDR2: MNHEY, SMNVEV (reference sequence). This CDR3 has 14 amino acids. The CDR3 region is CASRRDRGPYGYTF. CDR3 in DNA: TGTGCCAGCAGACGAGACAGGGGCCCCTATGGCTACACCTTC.

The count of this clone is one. Written as DNA, the CDR3 is TGTGCCAGCAGCTTACGGGGACTAGATTCCACAGATACGCAGTATTTT. The encoded protein is CASSLRGLDSTDTQYF. This chain uses TRBV7-9 with TRBJ2-3; 8 bases are a match to TRBD2. V shed 2 bases, J shed 2 bases, and the junction held 6 bases outside the gene matches. CDR1 is SEHNR, CDR2 FQNEAQ, per germline (reference sequence). CDR3 length: 16 amino acids.

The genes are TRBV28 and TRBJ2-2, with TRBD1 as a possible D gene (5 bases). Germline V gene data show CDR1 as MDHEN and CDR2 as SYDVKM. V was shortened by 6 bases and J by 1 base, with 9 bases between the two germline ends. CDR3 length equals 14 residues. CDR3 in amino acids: CASSLTENTGELFF. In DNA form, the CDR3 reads TGTGCCAGCAGCCTGACAGAGAACACCGGGGAGCTGTTTTTT.

The CDR3 here is CASSLLTGGPPEAFF. As DNA, the CDR3 is TGTGCCAGCAGCTTATTGACAGGGGGTCCCCCTGAAGCTTTCTTT. This chain uses TRBV7-9 with TRBJ1-1; 9 bases match TRBD1. Germline CDR1 and CDR2: SEHNR and FQNEAQ (reference sequence). The CDR3 consists of 15 residues. V gave up 2 bases and J gave up 6 bases; unmatched junction bases: 7.

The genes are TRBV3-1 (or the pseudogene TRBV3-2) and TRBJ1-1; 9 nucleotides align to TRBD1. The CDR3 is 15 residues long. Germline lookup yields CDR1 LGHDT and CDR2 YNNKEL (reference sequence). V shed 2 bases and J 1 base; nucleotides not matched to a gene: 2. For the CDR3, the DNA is TGTGCCAGCAGCCAACGGGGACAGGGGAACACTGAAGCTTTCTTT. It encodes CASSQRGQGNTEAFF.

The DNA for the CDR3 is TGTGCCAGTAGGGAGGGACAGAAAGCCAAGCCCCAGCATTTT. It yields the protein CASREGQKAKPQHF. The V call is TRBV19, the J call TRBJ1-5; the match to TRBD1 covers 7 bases. CDR3 length: 14 amino acids. V shed 6 bases and J 8 bases; nucleotides not matched to a gene: 10. The V gene's germline CDR1 is LNHDA and CDR2 SQIVND (reference sequence).

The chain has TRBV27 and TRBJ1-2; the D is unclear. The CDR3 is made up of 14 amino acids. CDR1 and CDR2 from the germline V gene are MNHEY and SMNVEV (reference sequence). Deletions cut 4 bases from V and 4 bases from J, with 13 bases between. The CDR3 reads CASSYGAGRYGYTF. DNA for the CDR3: TGTGCCAGCAGTTATGGCGCGGGCCGCTATGGCTACACCTTC.

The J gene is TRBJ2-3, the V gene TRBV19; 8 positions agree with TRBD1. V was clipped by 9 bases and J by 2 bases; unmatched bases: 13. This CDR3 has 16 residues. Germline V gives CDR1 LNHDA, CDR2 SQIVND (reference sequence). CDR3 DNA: TGTGCCAGCTCACCAAGGACAGGGCGACTCACAGATACGCAGTATTTT. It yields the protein CASSPRTGRLTDTQYF. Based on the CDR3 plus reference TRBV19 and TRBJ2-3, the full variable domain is DGGITQSPKYLFRKEGQNVTLSCEQNLNHDAMYWYRQDPGQGLRLIYYSQIVNDFQKGDIAEGYSVSREKKESFPLTVTSAQKNPTAFYLCASSPRTGRLTDTQYFGPGTRLTVL.